These T cell receptor beta chains were read from a single sample in a study of cytomegalovirus exposure and HLA in healthy donors. Method: immunoSEQ multiplex PCR; TCRdb's copy keeps in-frame clones and lacks some. The data show some 140,000 clones, 65% to 85% seen once. Sequenced: PBMCs. Every receptor here comes from a man aged 45-60 years in good health and CMV-seronegative. The CDR3 runs from the conserved cysteine through the conserved F or W. The order of the fields is J gene, D gene, clone size, V gene, CDR3 DNA, CDR3 protein. D genes are given only for firm matches. Clone size is not always given. Where it is, it says once, few, many or a class for expanded clones.

TRBJ2-7,TRBD2,.,TRBV5-1,TGCGCCAGCAGCTTGGTCTCTAGCGGGGGGTACGAGCAGTACTTC,CASSLVSSGGYEQYF
TRBJ2-2,.,.,TRBV2,TGTGCCAGCAGTGTGACACTCGCGAACACCGGGGAGCTGTTTTTT,CASSVTLANTGELFF
TRBJ2-2,TRBD1,.,TRBV15,TGTGCCACCAGAGCAGGGACAGTGATTACCGGGGAGCTGTTTTTT,CATRAGTVITGELFF
TRBJ2-7,TRBD1,.,TRBV28,TGTGCCAGCAGGGAGGACAGGGGGCTCTACGAGCAGTACTTC,CASREDRGLYEQYF
TRBJ2-7,TRBD2,.,TRBV11-2,TGTGCCAGCAGCTTTGGGAGGCGGGGGATATACGAGCAGTACTTC,CASSFGRRGIYEQYF
TRBJ1-4,.,.,TRBV29-1,TGCAGCGGCCAGTGGGACTGGGAAAAACTGTTTTTT,CSGQWDWEKLFF
TRBJ2-5,TRBD2,.,TRBV2,TGTGCCAGCAGTGAGGGGTCGGGAGGGCCCTCGGGAGAGACCCAGTACTTC,CASSEGSGGPSGETQYF
TRBJ2-5,.,.,TRBV14,TGTGCCAGCAGCCAAGCGGACTTGGGGACCCAGTACTTC,CASSQADLGTQYF
TRBJ2-2,TRBD2,.,TRBV9,TGTGCCAGCAGCGTAGAAATAGCGGGGAACACCGGGGAGCTGTTTTTT,CASSVEIAGNTGELFF
TRBJ1-2,.,.,TRBV11-2,TGTGCCAGCAGCCGGGGCCTGCGGGAAGATGGCTACACCTTC,CASSRGLREDGYTF
TRBJ2-2,TRBD2,.,TRBV4-3,TGCGCCAGCAGTCAAGGGACGGCGGGAGGGGACACCGGGGAGCTGTTTTTT,CASSQGTAGGDTGELFF
TRBJ1-4,.,once,TRBV15,TGTGCCACCAGCACCAACAGGGTAGGCGTTGTGACTAATGAAAAACTGTTTTTT,CATSTNRVGVVTNEKLFF
TRBJ1-4,TRBD1,few,TRBV5-1,TGCGCCAGCAGCTTGGATAAAAGGGGGCTTGGTGAAAAACTGTTTTTT,CASSLDKRGLGEKLFF
TRBJ2-1,TRBD2,.,TRBV10-3,TGTGCCATCAGTGAATATTGGCGCGGGGGGGACAATGAGCAGTTCTTC,CAISEYWRGGDNEQFF
TRBJ2-3,.,.,TRBV7-8,TGTGCCAGCAGCTTAGTTTCGGGACTTGGCACAGATACGCAGTATTTT,CASSLVSGLGTDTQYF
TRBJ2-1,TRBD2,few,TRBV6-6,TGTGCCAGCAGTGCTAGCGGAGACAATGAGCAGTTCTTC,CASSASGDNEQFF
TRBJ1-5,.,.,TRBV7-8,TGTGCCAGCAGCTTAGCGCTTGGACAGTCCCAGCATTTT,CASSLALGQSQHF
TRBJ2-2,TRBD2,.,TRBV6-6,TGTGCCAGCCGTCCCCGCGGGAGTGGGACCGGGGAGCTGTTTTTT,CASRPRGSGTGELFF
TRBJ2-5,.,.,TRBV7-9,TGTGCCAGCAGCTTAGTTCCAGATCAAGAGACCCAGTACTTC,CASSLVPDQETQYF
TRBJ2-7,TRBD1,.,TRBV4-1,TGCGCCAGCAGCCAAGGGTTGGACAGGATTGACGAGCAGTACTTC,CASSQGLDRIDEQYF
TRBJ2-3,TRBD2,.,TRBV5-4,TGTGCCAGCAGCTGGGGGGGTCGAGGCTTAGATACGCAGTATTTT,CASSWGGRGLDTQYF